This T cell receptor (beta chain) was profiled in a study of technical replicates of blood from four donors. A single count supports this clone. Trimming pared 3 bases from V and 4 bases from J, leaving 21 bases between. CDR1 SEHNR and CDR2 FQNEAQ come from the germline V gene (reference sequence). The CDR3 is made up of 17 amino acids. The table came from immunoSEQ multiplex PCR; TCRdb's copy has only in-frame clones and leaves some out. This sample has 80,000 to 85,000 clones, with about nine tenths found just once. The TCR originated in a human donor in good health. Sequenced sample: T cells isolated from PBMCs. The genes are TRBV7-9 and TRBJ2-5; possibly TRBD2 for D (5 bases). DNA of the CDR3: TGTGCCAGCAGCTTTCTATGGCAGACTAAACCCGTAGAGACCCAGTACTTC. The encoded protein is CASSFLWQTKPVETQYF.